The text below deals with one T cell receptor beta chain. V was trimmed by 6 bases and J by 5 bases, leaving 18 bases between them. Germline V CDR1 and CDR2: SGHNT, YYREEE (reference sequence). The CDR3 consists of 14 residues. TCRdb's table, derived via immunoSEQ multiplex PCR, lists solely in-frame clones and lacks some. The sample records some 210,000 clones, 92% being singletons. The data were obtained in a study of blood T cell repertoires in COVID-19. Across the whole study: From the United States, Italy and Spain came samples of acute and convalescent COVID-19. In each case, the material was cDNA or gDNA derived from T cells, B-cell-depleted T cells, or PBMCs.

The Seattle patients joined while their infection was active and were tracked longitudinally afterward. Specimen: peripheral blood. V gene TRBV5-4 combines with J gene TRBJ2-7; D is perhaps TRBD2 (7 bases). The TCR sequence derives from a man between 60 and 70 years old with COVID-19, enrolled during active disease. CDR3 amino acids: CASTVGGRTHEQYF. The CDR3 bases are TGTGCCAGCACCGTCGGGGGGCGGACCCACGAGCAGTACTTC.